What follows is one TCR beta chain and its context. Assay used: immunoSEQ multiplex PCR; TCRdb lists only in-frame clones, some missing. The sample contains hundreds of thousands of clones, about 86% of which appear only once. This sample was included in a study of blood T cell repertoires in COVID-19. Study overall: Spain, Italy and the United States supplied samples that represented acute and convalescent COVID-19. PBMCs, B-cell-depleted T cells, or T cells provided the cDNA or gDNA that made up the material.

CDR1 is SNHLY and CDR2 is FYNNEI in the germline V gene. The CDR3 sequence is 13 residues long. V lost 4 bases to trimming and J lost 7 bases; unmatched junction nucleotides: 6. The cohort comprised adults aged roughly 18 to 90 years residing in approximately 25 US areas. The sample consisted of PBMCs or T cells enriched from blood (not recorded which). The sequence was obtained from a woman aged 40-49 years with acute COVID-19. This rearrangement joins TRBV2 to TRBJ2-7; 8 bases are shared with TRBD1. The chain's CDR3 is CASSVDRVGEQYF. The CDR3 DNA reads TGTGCCAGCAGTGTGGACAGGGTGGGGGAGCAGTACTTC.